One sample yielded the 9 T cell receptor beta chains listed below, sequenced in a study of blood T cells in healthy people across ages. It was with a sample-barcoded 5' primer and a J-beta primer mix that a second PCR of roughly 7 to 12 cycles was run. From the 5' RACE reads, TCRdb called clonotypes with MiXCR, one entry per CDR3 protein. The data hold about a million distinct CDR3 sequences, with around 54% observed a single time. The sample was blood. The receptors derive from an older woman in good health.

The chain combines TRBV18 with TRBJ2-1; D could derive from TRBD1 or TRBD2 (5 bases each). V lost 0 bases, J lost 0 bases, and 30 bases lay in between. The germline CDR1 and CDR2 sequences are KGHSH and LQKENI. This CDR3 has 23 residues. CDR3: CASSPPTWGKNQTDSSSYNEQFF. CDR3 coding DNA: TGTGCCAGCTCACCACCTACCTGGGGGAAAAACCAGACCGACTCCAGCTCCTACAATGAGCAGTTCTTC.

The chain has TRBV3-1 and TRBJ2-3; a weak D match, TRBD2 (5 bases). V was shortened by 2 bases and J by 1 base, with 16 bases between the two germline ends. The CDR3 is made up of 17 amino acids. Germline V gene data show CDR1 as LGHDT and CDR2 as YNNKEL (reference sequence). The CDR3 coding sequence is TGTGCCAGCAGCCAAATCTCCGGGGTGAGGGGCACAGATACGCAGTATTTT. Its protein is CASSQISGVRGTDTQYF.

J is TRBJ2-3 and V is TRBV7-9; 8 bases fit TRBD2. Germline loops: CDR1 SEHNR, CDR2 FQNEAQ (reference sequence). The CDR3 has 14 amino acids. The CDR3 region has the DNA TGTTCCACGACGGGGCGACTAGCGACAGATACGCAGTATTTT. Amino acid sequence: CSTTGRLATDTQYF. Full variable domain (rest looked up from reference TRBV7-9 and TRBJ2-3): DTGVSQNPRHKITKRGQNVTFRCDPISEHNRLYWYRQTLGQGPEFLTYFQNEAQLEKSRLLSDRFSAERPKGSFSTLEIQRTEQGDSAMYLCSTTGRLATDTQYFGPGTRLTVL.

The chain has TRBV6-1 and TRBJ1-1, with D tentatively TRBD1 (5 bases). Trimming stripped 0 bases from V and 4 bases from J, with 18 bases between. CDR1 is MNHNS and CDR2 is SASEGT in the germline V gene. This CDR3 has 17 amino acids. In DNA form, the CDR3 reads TGTGCCAGCAGTGAAGCCGCGGGGCTGGGGAGAGGCACTGAAGCTTTCTTT. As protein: CASSEAAGLGRGTEAFF.

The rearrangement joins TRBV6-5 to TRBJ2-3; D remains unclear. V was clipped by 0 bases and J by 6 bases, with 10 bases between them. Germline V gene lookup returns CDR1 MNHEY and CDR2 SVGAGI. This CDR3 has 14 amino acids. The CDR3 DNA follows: TGTGCCAGCAGTTACTCGTCTAGTCCGGATACGCAGTATTTT. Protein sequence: CASSYSSSPDTQYF.

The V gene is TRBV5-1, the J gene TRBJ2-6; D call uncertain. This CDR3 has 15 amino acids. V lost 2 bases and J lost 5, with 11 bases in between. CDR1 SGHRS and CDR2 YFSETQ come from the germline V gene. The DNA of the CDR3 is TGCGCCAGCAGCTTTGAGCCCTTGAGGGCCAACGTCCTGACTTTC. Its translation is CASSFEPLRANVLTF.

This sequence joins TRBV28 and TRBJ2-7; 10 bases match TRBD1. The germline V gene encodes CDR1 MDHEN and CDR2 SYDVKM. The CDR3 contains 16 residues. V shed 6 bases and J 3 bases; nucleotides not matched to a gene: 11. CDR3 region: CASRTQWTGGGYEQYF. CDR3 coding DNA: TGTGCCAGCAGAACCCAGTGGACAGGGGGAGGCTACGAGCAGTACTTC.

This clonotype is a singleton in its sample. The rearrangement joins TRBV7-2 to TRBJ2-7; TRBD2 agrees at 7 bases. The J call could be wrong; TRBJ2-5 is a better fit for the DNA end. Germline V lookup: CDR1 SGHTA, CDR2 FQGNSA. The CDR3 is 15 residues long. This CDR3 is CASSLGRSGAETQYF. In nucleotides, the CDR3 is TGTGCCAGCAGCCTCGGGAGGAGCGGGGCAGAGACCCAGTACTTC.

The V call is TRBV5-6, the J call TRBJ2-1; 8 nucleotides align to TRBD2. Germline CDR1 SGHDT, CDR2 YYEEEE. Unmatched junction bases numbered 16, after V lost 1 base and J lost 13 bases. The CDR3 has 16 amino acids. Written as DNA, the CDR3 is TGTGCCAGCAGCTTGCTAGTGGCGGGAGCGGGAGAGACCCAGTTCTTC. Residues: CASSLLVAGAGETQFF.